This note documents a single TCR beta chain sequence. Its antigen remains unidentified. This sample is drawn from a study of OX40 agonist ivuxolimab in advanced cancers. This CDR3 has 17 residues. Trimming removed 2 bases from V and 2 bases from J, with 16 bases in between. Germline V gene data show CDR1 as SGHAT and CDR2 as FQNNGV. Broader study findings: On average, a greater number of expanded clones characterised CD8+ T cells relative to CD4+. CD4+ and CD8+ T cells in blood underwent clonal expansion by week 6 at 0.1 to 3.0 mg/kg.

The assay was immunoSEQ multiplex PCR, and TCRdb's table has in-frame clones only and misses some. The top ten hold about 1.3% of the sample, which has 55,000 to 75,000 clones, roughly 87% seen once. J is TRBJ1-3 and V is TRBV11-2, with TRBD1 as a possible D gene (5 bases). The specimen was CD4+ or CD8+ T cells sorted from blood, collected in a trial of the OX40 agonist ivuxolimab. This TCR was recovered from an adult with an advanced solid tumor such as melanoma, head and neck, liver or kidney cancer. The CDR3 coding sequence is TGTGCCAGCAGCTTAATGTGGGGACGGGGTACTGGAAACACCATATATTTT. Its translation: CASSLMWGRGTGNTIYF.